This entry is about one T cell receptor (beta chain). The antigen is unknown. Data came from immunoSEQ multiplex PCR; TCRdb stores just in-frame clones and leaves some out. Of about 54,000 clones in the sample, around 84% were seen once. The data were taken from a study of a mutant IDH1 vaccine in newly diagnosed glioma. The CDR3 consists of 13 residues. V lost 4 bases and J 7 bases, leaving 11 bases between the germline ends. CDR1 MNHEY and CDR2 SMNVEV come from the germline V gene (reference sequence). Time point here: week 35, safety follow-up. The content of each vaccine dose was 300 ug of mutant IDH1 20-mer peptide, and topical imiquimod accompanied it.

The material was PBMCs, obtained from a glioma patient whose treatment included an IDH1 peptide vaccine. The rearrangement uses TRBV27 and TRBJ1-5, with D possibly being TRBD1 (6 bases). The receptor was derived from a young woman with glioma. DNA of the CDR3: TGTGCCAGCAGTTGGGGGGCAGGGCAGCCCCAGCATTTT. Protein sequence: CASSWGAGQPQHF.